This T cell receptor (beta chain) was captured by sequencing in a study of blood T cells in healthy people across ages. In the study overall: Using template switching, researchers captured about one barcoded beta molecule for each two T cells. General study results and limits: Because donor CMV status was unknown, expanded clonotype changes were possibly confounded. As age increased, TCR beta diversity per million T cells fell in a roughly linear fashion.

With each sample, at least 6 micrograms of total RNA were extracted. There are many counts of this clonotype. Its cognate antigen is unknown. A J-beta primer mix and a sample-barcoded 5' primer were used in a second PCR of roughly 7 to 12 cycles. TCRdb processed the 5' RACE reads anew with MiXCR; each CDR3 protein has one entry. The sample holds approximately 810,000 distinct CDR3 sequences, more than 25% seen once. This receptor was taken from a woman at least 80 years old in good health. The sample consisted of blood.

Written as DNA, the CDR3 is TGTGCCAGCAGCCGACTAGCGGGGGGGCTCGGCAATGAGCAGTTCTTC. This sequence encodes CASSRLAGGLGNEQFF. V and J are TRBV11-2 and TRBJ2-1; 14 bases fit TRBD2. The germline CDR1 and CDR2 sequences are SGHAT and FQNNGV. Germline trimming cut 5 bases from V and 6 bases from J; bases unmatched to any gene: 6. The CDR3 is 16 amino acids.